This T cell receptor beta chain emerged from a study of T-cell memory formation after mild COVID-19. About the research overall: Largely donor-specific sequence clusters came from a couple of donors.

TCRdb ran MiXCR on the 5' RACE reads and lists one entry per CDR3 protein. Here the sample spans fewer than 50,000 distinct CDR3 sequences, roughly 7% being singletons. This clonotype occurred a few times. Germline V gene sequence: CDR1 LGHDT, CDR2 YNNKEL (reference sequence). Trimming removed 0 bases at V and 1 base at J, with 13 bases between. The CDR3 covers 16 residues. Sequences were obtained from PBMCs or a T cell subset sorted from them (not recorded which). This TCR derives from an adult who had mild COVID-19 (a few samples of this study predate the infection). Cell type and time point are not known. This chain joins TRBV3-1 and TRBJ2-7, with unresolved D. The CDR3 region has the DNA TGTGCCAGCAGCCAAGATCCCCGGGTTCGGTCCTACGAGCAGTACTTC. Translation: CASSQDPRVRSYEQYF.